The 5 T cell receptor beta chains below were found in one sample sequenced in a study of shared clonotypes between healthy human individuals (dated by TCRdb to about 2020). The method behind the library was the immunoSEQ multiplex PCR assay. The table was pulled from immuneACCESS by TCRdb, which kept in-frame rearrangements only. Such tables lose some clones; where checked, under half of the loss comes from unresolved V genes, and the rest has no known cause. The table for this sample lists 1.6 million or so clones; 96% of them were counted only once. More than 0.9% of the sample comes from the top ten. Sequencing used naive CD4+ T cells sorted from blood. The sample's cell subset or site label is to be understood as: CD45RA+ positively selected. The receptors originated from a man younger than 40 in good health.

CDR3 nucleotides: TGTGCCAGCAGCTCGGGGACTAGCGGAAACATTCAGTACTTC. Its protein product is CASSSGTSGNIQYF. This rearrangement joins TRBV7-9 to TRBJ2-4; 11 nucleotides match TRBD2. V was pared by 4 bases and J by 6 bases, with 2 bases of the junction left unmatched. This CDR3 contains 14 residues. Germline CDR1 SEHNR, CDR2 FQNEAQ (reference sequence).

The J gene is TRBJ1-4, the V gene TRBV28, with 11 nucleotides matching TRBD1. CDR1 and CDR2 (germline): MDHEN, SYDVKM. V shed 3 bases, J shed 4 bases, and the junction held 7 bases outside the gene matches. The CDR3 has 17 residues. The CDR3 DNA reads as TGTGCCAGCAGTTTTTTGGGACAGGGGGTAGGTAATGAAAAACTGTTTTTT. Translated, it gives CASSFLGQGVGNEKLFF.

The chain links TRBV5-4 to TRBJ1-5; a weak D match, TRBD1 (6 bases). This CDR3 region has 17 residues. CDR1 is SGHNT and CDR2 is YYREEE in the germline V gene (reference sequence). The ends were cut back, 2 bases at V and 1 base at J, with 16 bases in the middle. The CDR3 is CASSLWVPGTSNQPQHF. The CDR3 DNA sequence: TGTGCCAGCAGCTTATGGGTTCCCGGGACAAGCAATCAGCCCCAGCATTTT.

CDR3 nucleotide sequence: TGCGCCAGCAGCCAAGAAGCCGGGTTGTACGAGCAGTACTTC. This sequence encodes CASSQEAGLYEQYF. This chain connects TRBV4-1 to TRBJ2-7; no reliable D call. With 0 bases removed from V and 4 bases from J, the gap between germline ends came to 10 bases. Germline-derived CDR1 and CDR2 are MGHRA and YSYEKL. This CDR3 has 14 amino acids.

CDR3 amino acids: CAFGTSGRNIQYF. Written as DNA, the CDR3 is TGTGCCTTCGGGACTAGCGGGAGAAACATTCAGTACTTC. J is TRBJ2-4 and V is TRBV30; 14 bases fit TRBD2. CDR1 is GTSNPN, CDR2 SVGIG, per germline (reference sequence). V shed 7 bases, J shed 6 bases, and the junction held 2 bases outside the gene matches. The CDR3 covers 13 residues. Combining the CDR3 with reference TRBV30 and TRBJ2-4 gives the whole variable domain SQTIHQWPATLVQPVGSPLSLECTVEGTSNPNLYWYRQAAGRGLQLLFYSVGIGQISSEVPQNLSASRPQDRQFILSSKKLLLSDSGFYLCAFGTSGRNIQYFGAGTRLSVL.